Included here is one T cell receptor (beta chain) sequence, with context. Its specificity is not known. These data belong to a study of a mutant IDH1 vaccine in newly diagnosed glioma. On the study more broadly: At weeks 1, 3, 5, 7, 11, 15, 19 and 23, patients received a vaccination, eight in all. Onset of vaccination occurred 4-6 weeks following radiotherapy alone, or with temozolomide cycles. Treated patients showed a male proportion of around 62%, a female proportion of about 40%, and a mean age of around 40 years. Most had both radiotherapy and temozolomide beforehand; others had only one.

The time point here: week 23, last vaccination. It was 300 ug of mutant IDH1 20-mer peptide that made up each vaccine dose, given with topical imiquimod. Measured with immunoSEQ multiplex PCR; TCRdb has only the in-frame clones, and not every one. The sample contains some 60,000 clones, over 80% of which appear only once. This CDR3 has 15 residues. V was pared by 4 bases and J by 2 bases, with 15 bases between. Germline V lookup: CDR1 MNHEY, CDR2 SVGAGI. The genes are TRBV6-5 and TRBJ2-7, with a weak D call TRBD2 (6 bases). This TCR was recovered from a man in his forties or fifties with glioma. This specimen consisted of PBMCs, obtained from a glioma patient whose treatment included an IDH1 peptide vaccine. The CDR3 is CASSSARAGTYEQYF. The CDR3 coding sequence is TGTGCCAGCAGTTCCGCCCGGGCGGGAACCTACGAGCAGTACTTC.